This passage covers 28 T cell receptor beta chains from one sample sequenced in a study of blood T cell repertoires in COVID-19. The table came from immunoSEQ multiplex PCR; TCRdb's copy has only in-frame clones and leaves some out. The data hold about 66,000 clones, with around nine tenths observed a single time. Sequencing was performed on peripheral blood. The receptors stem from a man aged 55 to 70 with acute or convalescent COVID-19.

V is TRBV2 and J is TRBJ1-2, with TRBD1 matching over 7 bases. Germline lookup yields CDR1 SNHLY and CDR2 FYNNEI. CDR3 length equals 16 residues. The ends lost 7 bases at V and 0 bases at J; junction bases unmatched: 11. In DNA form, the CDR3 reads TGTGCCAGCATAGGGACAGTTAACTTTTCTAACTATGGCTACACCTTC. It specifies CASIGTVNFSNYGYTF.

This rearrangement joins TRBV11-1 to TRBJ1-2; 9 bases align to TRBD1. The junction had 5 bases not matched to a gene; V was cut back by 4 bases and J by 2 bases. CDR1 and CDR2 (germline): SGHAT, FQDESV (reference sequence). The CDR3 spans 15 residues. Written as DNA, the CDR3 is TGTGCCAGCAGCTCCCGGACAGGGGCGAACTATGGCTACACCTTC. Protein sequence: CASSSRTGANYGYTF.

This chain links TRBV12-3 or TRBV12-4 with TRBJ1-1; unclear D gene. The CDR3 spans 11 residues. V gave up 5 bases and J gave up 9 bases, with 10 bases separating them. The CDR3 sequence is CASSAPGQAFF. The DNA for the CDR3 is TGTGCCAGCAGTGCCCCGGGTCAAGCTTTCTTT.

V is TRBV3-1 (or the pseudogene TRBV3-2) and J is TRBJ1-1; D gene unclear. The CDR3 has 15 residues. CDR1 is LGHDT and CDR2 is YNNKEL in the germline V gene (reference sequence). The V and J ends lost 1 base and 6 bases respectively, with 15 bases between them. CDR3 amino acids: CASSQGKLLGAEAFF. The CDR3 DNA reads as TGTGCCAGCAGCCAAGGAAAGCTCTTGGGAGCTGAAGCTTTCTTT.

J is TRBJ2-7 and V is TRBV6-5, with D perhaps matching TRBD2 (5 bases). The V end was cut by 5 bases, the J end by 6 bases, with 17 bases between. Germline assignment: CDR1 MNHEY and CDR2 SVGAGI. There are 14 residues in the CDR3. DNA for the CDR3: TGTGCCAGCAGTCCCCCCGGGGATAGTCGCGAGCAGTACTTC. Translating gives CASSPPGDSREQYF.

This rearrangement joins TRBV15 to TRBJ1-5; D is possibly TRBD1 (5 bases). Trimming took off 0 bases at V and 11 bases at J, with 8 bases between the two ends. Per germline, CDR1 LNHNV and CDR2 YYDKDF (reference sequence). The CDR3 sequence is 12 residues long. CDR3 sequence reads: CATSRDLGAQHF. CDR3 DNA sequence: TGTGCCACCAGCAGAGATTTAGGGGCCCAGCATTTT. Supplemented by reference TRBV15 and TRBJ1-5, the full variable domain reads DAMVIQNPRYQVTQFGKPVTLSCSQTLNHNVMYWYQQKSSQAPKLLFHYYDKDFNNEADTPDNFQSRRPNTSFCFLDIRSPGLGDTAMYLCATSRDLGAQHFGDGTRLSIL.

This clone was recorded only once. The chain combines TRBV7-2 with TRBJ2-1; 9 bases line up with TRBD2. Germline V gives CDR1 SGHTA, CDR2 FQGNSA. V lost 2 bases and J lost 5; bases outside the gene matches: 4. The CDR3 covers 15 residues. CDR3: CASSLTGLAHNEQFF. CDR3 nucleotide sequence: TGTGCCAGCAGCTTAACCGGACTAGCGCACAATGAGCAGTTCTTC. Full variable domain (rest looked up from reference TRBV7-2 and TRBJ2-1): GAGVSQSPSNKVTEKGKDVELRCDPISGHTALYWYRQSLGQGLEFLIYFQGNSAPDKSGLPSDRFSAERTGGSVSTLTIQRTQQEDSAVYLCASSLTGLAHNEQFFGPGTRLTVL.

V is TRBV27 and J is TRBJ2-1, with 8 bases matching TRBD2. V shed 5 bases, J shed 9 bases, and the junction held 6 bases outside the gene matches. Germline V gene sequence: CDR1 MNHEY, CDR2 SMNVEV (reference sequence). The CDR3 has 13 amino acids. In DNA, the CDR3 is TGTGCCAGCAGTCGGGAGGGGAAAGTTGAGCAGTTCTTC. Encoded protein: CASSREGKVEQFF.

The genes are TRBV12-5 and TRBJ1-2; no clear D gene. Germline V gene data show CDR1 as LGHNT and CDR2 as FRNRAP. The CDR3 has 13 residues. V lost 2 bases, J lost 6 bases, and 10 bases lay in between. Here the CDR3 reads CASGLRLLDGYTF. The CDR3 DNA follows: TGTGCTAGTGGTTTGAGACTGTTGGATGGCTACACCTTC. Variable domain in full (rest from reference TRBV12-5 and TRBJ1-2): DARVTQTPRHKVTEMGQEVTMRCQPILGHNTVFWYRQTMMQGLELLAYFRNRAPLDDSGMPKDRFSAEMPDATLATLKIQPSEPRDSAVYFCASGLRLLDGYTFGSGTRLTVV.

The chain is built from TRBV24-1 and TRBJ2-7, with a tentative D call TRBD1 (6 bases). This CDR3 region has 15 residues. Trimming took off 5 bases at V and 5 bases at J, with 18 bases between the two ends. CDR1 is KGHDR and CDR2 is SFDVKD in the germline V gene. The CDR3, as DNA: TGTGCCACCAGTGCCCCAGGGGTAGTAGAAAACGAGCAGTACTTC. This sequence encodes CATSAPGVVENEQYF.

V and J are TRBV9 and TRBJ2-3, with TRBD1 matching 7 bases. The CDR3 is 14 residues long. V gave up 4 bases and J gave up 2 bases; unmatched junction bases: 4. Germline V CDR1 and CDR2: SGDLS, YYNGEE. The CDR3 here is CASSSGQITDTQYF. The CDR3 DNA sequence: TGTGCCAGCAGCTCGGGACAGATCACAGATACGCAGTATTTT. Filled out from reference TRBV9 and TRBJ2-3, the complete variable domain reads DSGVTQTPKHLITATGQRVTLRCSPRSGDLSVYWYQQSLDQGLQFLIQYYNGEERAKGNILERFSAQQFPDLHSELNLSSLELGDSALYFCASSSGQITDTQYFGPGTRLTVL.

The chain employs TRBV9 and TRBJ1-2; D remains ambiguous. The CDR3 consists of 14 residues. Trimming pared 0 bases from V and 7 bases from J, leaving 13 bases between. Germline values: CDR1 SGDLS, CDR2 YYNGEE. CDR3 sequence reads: CASSVDPGMGGYTF. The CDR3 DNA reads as TGTGCCAGCAGCGTAGACCCGGGAATGGGTGGCTACACCTTC.

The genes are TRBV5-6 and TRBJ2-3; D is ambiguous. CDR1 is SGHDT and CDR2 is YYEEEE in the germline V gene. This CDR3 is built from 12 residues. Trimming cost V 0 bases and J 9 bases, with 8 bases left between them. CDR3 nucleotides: TGTGCCAGCAGCTTGGCACTATCGACGCAGTATTTT. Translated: CASSLALSTQYF.

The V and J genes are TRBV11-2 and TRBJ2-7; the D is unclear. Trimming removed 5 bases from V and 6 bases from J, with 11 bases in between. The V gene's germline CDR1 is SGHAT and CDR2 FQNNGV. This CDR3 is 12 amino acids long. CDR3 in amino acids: CASSPPLPEQYF. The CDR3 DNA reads TGTGCCAGCAGCCCCCCTCTCCCCGAGCAGTACTTC.

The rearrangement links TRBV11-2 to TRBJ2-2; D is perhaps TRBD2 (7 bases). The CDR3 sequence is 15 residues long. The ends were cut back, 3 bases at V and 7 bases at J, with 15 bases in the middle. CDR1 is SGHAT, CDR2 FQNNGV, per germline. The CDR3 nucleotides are TGTGCCAGCAGCTTGGCCGGGGGGCAGGGCGGGGAGCTGTTTTTT. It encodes CASSLAGGQGGELFF.

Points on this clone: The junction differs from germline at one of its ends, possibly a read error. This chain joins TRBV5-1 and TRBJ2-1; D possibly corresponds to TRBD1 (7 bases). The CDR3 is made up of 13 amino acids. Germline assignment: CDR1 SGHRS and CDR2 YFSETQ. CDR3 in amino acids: CVSSFDRDYEQFF. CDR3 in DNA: TGCGTCAGCAGCTTTGACAGGGACTATGAGCAGTTCTTC.

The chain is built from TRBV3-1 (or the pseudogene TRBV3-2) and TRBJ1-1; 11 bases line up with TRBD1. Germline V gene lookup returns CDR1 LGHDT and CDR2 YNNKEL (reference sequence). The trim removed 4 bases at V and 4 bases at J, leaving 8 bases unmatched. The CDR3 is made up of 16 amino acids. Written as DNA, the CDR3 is TGTGCCAGCAGCCGTCTCTTAGGGACAGGGGGCACTGAAGCTTTCTTT. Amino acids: CASSRLLGTGGTEAFF.

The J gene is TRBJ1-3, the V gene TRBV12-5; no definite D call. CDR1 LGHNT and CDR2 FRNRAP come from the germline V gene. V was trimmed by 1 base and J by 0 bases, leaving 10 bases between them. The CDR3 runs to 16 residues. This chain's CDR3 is CASGLGPPGSGNTIYF. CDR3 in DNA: TGTGCTAGTGGTTTGGGTCCCCCAGGCTCTGGAAACACCATATATTTT.

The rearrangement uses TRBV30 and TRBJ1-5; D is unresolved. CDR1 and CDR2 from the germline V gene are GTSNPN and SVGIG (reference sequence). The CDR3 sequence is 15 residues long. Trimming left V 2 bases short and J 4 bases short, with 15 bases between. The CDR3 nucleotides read TGTGCCTGGAGTTCAACAGAGACCCATAATCAGCCCCAGCATTTT. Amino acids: CAWSSTETHNQPQHF.

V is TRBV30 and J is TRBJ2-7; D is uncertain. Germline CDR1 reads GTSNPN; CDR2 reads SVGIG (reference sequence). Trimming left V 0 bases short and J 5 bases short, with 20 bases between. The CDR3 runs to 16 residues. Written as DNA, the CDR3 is TGTGCCTGGAGTGTATTGGTCACCAACAGCCAGGACGAGCAGTACTTC. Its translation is CAWSVLVTNSQDEQYF. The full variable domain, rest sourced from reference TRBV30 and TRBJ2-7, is SQTIHQWPATLVQPVGSPLSLECTVEGTSNPNLYWYRQAAGRGLQLLFYSVGIGQISSEVPQNLSASRPQDRQFILSSKKLLLSDSGFYLCAWSVLVTNSQDEQYFGPGTRLTVT.

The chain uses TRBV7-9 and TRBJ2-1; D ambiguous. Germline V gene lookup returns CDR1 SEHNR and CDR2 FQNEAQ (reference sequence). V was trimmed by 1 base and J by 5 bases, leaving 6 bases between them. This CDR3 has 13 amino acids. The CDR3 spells CASSLVPDNEQFF. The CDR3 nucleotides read TGTGCCAGCAGCTTAGTTCCGGACAATGAGCAGTTCTTC.

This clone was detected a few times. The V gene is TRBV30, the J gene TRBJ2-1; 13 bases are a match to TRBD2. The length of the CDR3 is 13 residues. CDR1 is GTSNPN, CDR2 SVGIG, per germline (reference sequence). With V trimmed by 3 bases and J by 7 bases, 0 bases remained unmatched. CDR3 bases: TGTGCCTGGAGACTAGCGGGGGGGAATGAGCAGTTCTTC. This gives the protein CAWRLAGGNEQFF.

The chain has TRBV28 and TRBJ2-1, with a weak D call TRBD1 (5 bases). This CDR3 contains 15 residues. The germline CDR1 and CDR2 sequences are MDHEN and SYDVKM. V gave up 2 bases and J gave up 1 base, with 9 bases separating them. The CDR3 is CASSLDQGSYNEQFF. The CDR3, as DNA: TGTGCCAGCAGTTTAGACCAGGGTTCCTACAATGAGCAGTTCTTC.

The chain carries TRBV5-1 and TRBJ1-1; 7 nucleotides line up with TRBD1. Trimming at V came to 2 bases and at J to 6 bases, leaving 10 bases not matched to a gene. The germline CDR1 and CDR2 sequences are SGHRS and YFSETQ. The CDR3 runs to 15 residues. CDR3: CASSLNRGQYPEAFF. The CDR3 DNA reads TGCGCCAGCAGCTTAAACAGGGGACAATATCCTGAAGCTTTCTTT. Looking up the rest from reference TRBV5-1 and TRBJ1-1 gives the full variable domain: KAGVTQTPRYLIKTRGQQVTLSCSPISGHRSVSWYQQTPGQGLQFLFEYFSETQRNKGNFPGRFSGRQFSNSRSEMNVSTLELGDSALYLCASSLNRGQYPEAFFGQGTRLTVV.

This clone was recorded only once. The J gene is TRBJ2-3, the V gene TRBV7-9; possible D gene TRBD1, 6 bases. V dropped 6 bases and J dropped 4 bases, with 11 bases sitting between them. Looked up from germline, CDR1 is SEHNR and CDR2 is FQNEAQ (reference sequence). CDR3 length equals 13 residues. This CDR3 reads CASRRQESDTQYF. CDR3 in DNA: TGTGCCAGCAGAAGACAGGAGTCAGATACGCAGTATTTT.

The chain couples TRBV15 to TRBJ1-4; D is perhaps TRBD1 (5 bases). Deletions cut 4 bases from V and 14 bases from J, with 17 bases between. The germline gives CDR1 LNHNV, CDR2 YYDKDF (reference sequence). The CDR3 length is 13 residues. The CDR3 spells CATSISLQARLFF. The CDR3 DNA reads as TGTGCCACCAGCATATCCCTACAGGCAAGGCTGTTTTTT.

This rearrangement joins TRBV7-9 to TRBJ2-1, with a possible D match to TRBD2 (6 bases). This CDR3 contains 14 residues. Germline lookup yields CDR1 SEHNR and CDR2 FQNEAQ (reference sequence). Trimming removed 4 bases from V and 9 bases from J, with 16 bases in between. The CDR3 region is CASSSGLPRPEQFF. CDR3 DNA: TGTGCCAGCAGCTCGGGACTCCCCAGGCCTGAGCAGTTCTTC.

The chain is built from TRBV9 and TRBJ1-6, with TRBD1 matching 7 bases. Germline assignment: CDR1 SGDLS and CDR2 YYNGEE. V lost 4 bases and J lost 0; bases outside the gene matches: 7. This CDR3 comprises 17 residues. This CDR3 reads CASSPRTGSSYNSPLHF. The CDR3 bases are TGTGCCAGCAGCCCCCGGACAGGCAGCTCCTATAATTCACCCCTCCACTTT.